This TCR beta chain derives from a study of blood T cell repertoires in COVID-19. About the study: Sites across the United States, Italy and Spain contributed samples from acute and convalescent COVID-19.

Germline values: CDR1 MNHEY, CDR2 SMNVEV (reference sequence). Trimming cost V 5 bases and J 1 base, with 8 bases left between them. The CDR3 loop spans 14 amino acids. Only in-frame clones appear in the TCRdb table, and some are missing; sequencing was by immunoSEQ multiplex PCR. The table lists around 170,000 clones, less than 90% of them singletons. Sequencing was done on a sample of PBMCs or T cells enriched from blood (not recorded which). This chain connects TRBV27 to TRBJ2-2; D remains ambiguous. The receptor was isolated from a woman aged 45-65 years who had recovered from COVID-19. The CDR3 region is CASSLPGNTGELFF. The CDR3 nucleotides are TGTGCCAGCAGTCTTCCGGGGAACACCGGGGAGCTGTTTTTT.